Shown below are 10 T cell receptor beta chains from a single sample sequenced in a study of cytomegalovirus exposure and HLA in healthy donors. PCR used 60 Vbeta primers and 13 Jbeta primers. The method was immunoSEQ multiplex PCR; TCRdb's version includes in-frame clones alone and lacks a portion of them. The sample lists some 94,000 clones, over 75% occurring once. The sample was PBMCs. Receptor source: a middle-aged man in good health and CMV-seronegative.

The chain's CDR3 is CASSPTSGGRNEQFF. DNA for the CDR3: TGTGCCAGCAGCCCTACGAGCGGGGGGAGAAATGAGCAGTTCTTC. The chain links TRBV11-2 to TRBJ2-1; TRBD2 matches at 9 bases. CDR1 and CDR2 (germline): SGHAT, FQNNGV. This CDR3 is 15 amino acids long. V lost 5 bases and J lost 7; bases outside the gene matches: 9.

The J gene is TRBJ2-5, the V gene TRBV7-9; 7 nucleotides match TRBD2. The J call may be incorrect, as the DNA end agrees better with TRBJ2-7. The length of the CDR3 is 17 residues. Germline lookup yields CDR1 SEHNR and CDR2 FQNEAQ (reference sequence). As DNA, the CDR3 is TGTGCCAGCAGCGTAAGCCGAGCAGGGAGGGAGGGCTACGAGCAGTACTTC. Amino acid sequence: CASSVSRAGREGYEQYF.

The chain carries TRBV20-1 and TRBJ2-5; D gene uncertain. The J call may be in error: the DNA end matches TRBJ2-7 better. The germline CDR1 and CDR2 sequences are DFQATT and SNEGSKA (reference sequence). The CDR3 is made up of 11 amino acids. For the CDR3, the DNA is TGCAGTGCTAGATATAACTACGAGCAGTACTTC. Protein: CSARYNYEQYF.

The chain is built from TRBV2 and TRBJ1-4, with D maybe TRBD1 (5 bases). Germline CDR1 SNHLY, CDR2 FYNNEI. The CDR3 consists of 14 residues. V gave up 8 bases and J gave up 7 bases, with 17 bases separating them. The CDR3 bases are TGTGCCAGCGGGGGGACGAGCGATCGTGAAAAACTGTTTTTT. Its protein product is CASGGTSDREKLFF.

The chain employs TRBV6-1 and TRBJ2-5; possibly TRBD1 for D (6 bases). This CDR3 is built from 11 residues. The ends were cut back, 10 bases at V and 5 bases at J, with 11 bases in the middle. CDR1 is MNHNS and CDR2 is SASEGT in the germline V gene. CDR3 sequence reads: CATSRGETQYF. The CDR3 DNA follows: TGTGCCACCTCGAGGGGGGAGACCCAGTACTTC.

This clone has a handful of counts. This rearrangement joins TRBV6-5 to TRBJ2-1; 7 bases are a match to TRBD1. Germline CDR1 and CDR2: MNHEY and SVGAGI. CDR3 length: 14 residues. The V and J ends lost 2 bases and 3 bases, in that order; junction bases with no gene match: 1. The CDR3 reads CASSYRTGYNEQFF. The CDR3 DNA follows: TGTGCCAGCAGTTACCGGACAGGCTACAATGAGCAGTTCTTC.

The V and J genes are TRBV19 and TRBJ2-6; no reliable D call. The V gene lost 6 bases and the J gene lost 7 bases, with 10 bases spanning the gap. This CDR3 region has 13 residues. Germline V gene lookup returns CDR1 LNHDA and CDR2 SQIVND (reference sequence). CDR3 in amino acids: CASSPSSANVLTF. CDR3 DNA: TGTGCCAGTAGCCCTTCCAGTGCCAACGTCCTGACTTTC.

The CDR3 region is CASSFDDRDGYTF. DNA for the CDR3: TGTGCCAGTAGTTTTGACGACAGGGATGGCTACACCTTC. The chain couples TRBV19 to TRBJ1-2; 7 bases fit TRBD1. Looked up from germline, CDR1 is LNHDA and CDR2 is SQIVND (reference sequence). The CDR3 consists of 13 residues. The V gene end was trimmed by 5 bases and the J gene end by 6 bases; junction bases not matched to a gene: 6. The full variable domain, completed using reference TRBV19 and TRBJ1-2, is DGGITQSPKYLFRKEGQNVTLSCEQNLNHDAMYWYRQDPGQGLRLIYYSQIVNDFQKGDIAEGYSVSREKKESFPLTVTSAQKNPTAFYLCASSFDDRDGYTFGSGTRLTVV.

This clone has more than one count but fewer than ten. The rearrangement joins TRBV21-1 to TRBJ1-6. TRBV21-1 is designated a pseudogene. The CDR3 is 14 residues long. CDR3 coding DNA: TGTGCCAGCAGCCCGAGCTCCTATAATTCACCCCTCCACTTT. Protein sequence: CASSPSSYNSPLHF.

The chain couples TRBV29-1 to TRBJ2-7, with TRBD2 identical over 7 bases. This CDR3 spans 14 amino acids. The germline V gene has CDR1 SQVTM and CDR2 ANQGSEA. Trimming removed 8 bases from V and 3 bases from J; junction bases left unmatched: 13. CDR3 amino acids: CSTRMGAGNYEQYF. The CDR3 bases are TGCAGCACGCGAATGGGAGCGGGAAACTACGAGCAGTACTTC.